This TCR beta chain was found in a study of CD8 T cells in ankylosing spondylitis. Findings and limits, study-wide: Roughly eight highly homologous variants made up a TCR beta motif that seemed to typify ankylosing spondylitis blood. As reported, disease-linked clones showed significant enrichment in matched ankylosing spondylitis synovial fluid. Disease-linked clones were CD8+ and relatively rare in peripheral blood.

A quantitative 5'-RACE method, one with molecular barcodes, was used to make TCR beta libraries. One entry per CDR3 protein, called by TCRdb with MiXCR from the 5' RACE reads. The sample comprises 700,000 to 850,000 distinct CDR3 sequences, 12% of which are singletons, and just over 0.5% rests with the top ten. The sample holds a few counts of this clonotype. Its matching antigen is unknown. There are 12 residues in the CDR3. In germline, CDR1 is DFQATT, CDR2 SNEGSKA (reference sequence). J lost 5 bases, V lost 4 bases, and 4 bases had no gene match. The TCR comes from a male donor with ankylosing spondylitis. The chain uses TRBV20-1 and TRBJ2-5, with 7 bases identical to TRBD2. Material: blood, either unsorted or a sorted T cell fraction (not recorded which). This CDR3 is CSATREGETQYF. For the CDR3, the DNA is TGCAGTGCTACCAGGGAGGGCGAGACCCAGTACTTC.